The 32 T cell receptor beta chains reported below all come from one sample, sequenced in a study of T-cell memory formation after mild COVID-19. TCRdb independently ran MiXCR on the 5' RACE reads; one entry per CDR3 protein. In the table there are about 110,000 distinct CDR3 sequences, roughly a sixth of which are singletons. Specimen: PBMCs or a T cell subset sorted from them (not recorded which). These TCRs come from a young man who had mild COVID-19 (a few samples of this study predate the infection). Cell type and time point are not known.

The table lists this clonotype with many counts. The chain couples TRBV5-1 to TRBJ2-1; 15 nucleotides match TRBD2. Per germline, CDR1 SGHRS and CDR2 YFSETQ. The V and J ends lost 1 base and 5 bases, in that order; junction bases with no gene match: 4. There are 17 residues in the CDR3. CDR3 DNA sequence: TGCGCCAGCAGCTTGACAGGGACTAGCGGGGGGCACAATGAGCAGTTCTTC. Protein: CASSLTGTSGGHNEQFF.

This rearrangement joins TRBV19 to TRBJ1-5; D gene unclear. The germline gives CDR1 LNHDA, CDR2 SQIVND (reference sequence). V dropped 6 bases and J dropped 3 bases, with 9 bases sitting between them. There are 13 residues in the CDR3. Here the CDR3 reads CASSGRNNQPQHF. CDR3 sequence (DNA): TGTGCCAGTAGCGGAAGGAACAATCAGCCCCAGCATTTT.

The gene calls are TRBV19 and TRBJ2-3; no clear D gene. This CDR3 comprises 14 residues. The V end was cut by 3 bases, the J end by 2 bases, with 9 bases between. Germline V CDR1 and CDR2: LNHDA, SQIVND (reference sequence). In DNA form, the CDR3 reads TGTGCCAGTAGTATTGCTACCAACACAGATACGCAGTATTTT. Translation: CASSIATNTDTQYF.

This chain links TRBV7-2 with TRBJ2-5, with 9 bases lining up with TRBD2. Germline V CDR1 and CDR2: SGHTA, FQGNSA. CDR3 length: 16 residues. Trimming cost V 5 bases and J 6 bases; bases outside gene matches: 13. CDR3 sequence: CASSRDSGGGLKTQYF. The CDR3 nucleotides are TGTGCCAGCAGCCGGGATAGCGGGGGAGGTCTAAAGACCCAGTACTTC.

The DNA for the CDR3 is TGCAGTGCTAGCTCACGGAACAATGAAAAACTGTTTTTT. Protein sequence: CSASSRNNEKLFF. The chain employs TRBV20-1 and TRBJ1-4, with unresolved D. CDR1 and CDR2 (germline): DFQATT, SNEGSKA (reference sequence). CDR3 length: 13 residues. Trimming cost V 3 bases and J 5 bases, with 10 bases left between them.

The sample holds many counts of this clonotype. V gene TRBV5-6 combines with J gene TRBJ2-3; D unresolved. V was clipped by 0 bases and J by 5 bases, with 1 base between them. The CDR3 is 11 amino acids. CDR1 and CDR2 (germline): SGHDT, YYEEEE. The CDR3 DNA is TGTGCCAGCAGCTTGGTAGATACGCAGTATTTT. This sequence encodes CASSLVDTQYF.

There are a few counts of this clonotype. This chain connects TRBV28 to TRBJ2-1, with 10 bases identical to TRBD2. J gave up 4 bases and V 6 bases, and 6 bases lay outside the gene matches. This CDR3 region has 15 residues. Germline CDR1 and CDR2: MDHEN and SYDVKM. Here the CDR3 DNA reads TGTGCCAGCAGAGCCGGGACTAGCGTATACAATGAGCAGTTCTTC. The encoded protein is CASRAGTSVYNEQFF.

This clonotype was detected a few times. The chain uses TRBV6-5 and TRBJ1-1; 8 nucleotides line up with TRBD1. The V gene's germline CDR1 is MNHEY and CDR2 SVGAGI. The CDR3 spans 13 residues. Germline trimming cut 4 bases from V and 5 bases from J; bases unmatched to any gene: 3. The CDR3 protein is CASSSQGVTEAFF. In nucleotides, the CDR3 is TGTGCCAGCAGTTCACAGGGGGTGACTGAAGCTTTCTTT.

This clonotype came up a few times. V usage is TRBV20-1 and J usage is TRBJ2-3; unclear D gene. This CDR3 spans 12 amino acids. Germline V lookup: CDR1 DFQATT, CDR2 SNEGSKA (reference sequence). With 4 bases removed from V and 2 bases from J, the gap between germline ends came to 7 bases. CDR3 sequence: CSAMVNTDTQYF. CDR3 DNA sequence: TGCAGTGCTATGGTCAACACAGATACGCAGTATTTT.

This clonotype came up many times. This chain joins TRBV5-1 and TRBJ1-1; D might be TRBD1 (6 bases). This CDR3 has 12 amino acids. Per the germline V gene, CDR1 is SGHRS and CDR2 is YFSETQ. The V and J ends lost 4 bases and 4 bases respectively, with 8 bases between them. CDR3 protein: CASSLRGTEAFF. DNA of the CDR3: TGCGCCAGCAGCCTCAGGGGCACTGAAGCTTTCTTT.

This clonotype was picked up a small number of times. The gene calls are TRBV15 and TRBJ2-7; D is uncertain. The germline gives CDR1 LNHNV, CDR2 YYDKDF (reference sequence). V was trimmed by 0 bases and J by 6 bases, leaving 12 bases between them. There are 14 residues in the CDR3. The CDR3 reads CATSRDEISVEQYF. The CDR3, as DNA: TGTGCCACCAGCAGAGATGAGATTTCGGTCGAGCAGTACTTC.

This sequence joins TRBV5-1 and TRBJ1-4, with D perhaps TRBD1 (5 bases). The CDR3 covers 15 residues. Germline V gives CDR1 SGHRS, CDR2 YFSETQ. V lost 0 bases to trimming and J lost 4 bases, with 10 bases between them. CDR3 in amino acids: CASSLDGTHNEKLFF. DNA of the CDR3: TGCGCCAGCAGCTTGGATGGGACCCATAATGAAAAACTGTTTTTT.

The table lists this clonotype with a few counts. The genes are TRBV6-6 and TRBJ2-5, with D possibly matching TRBD2 (7 bases). The germline CDR1 and CDR2 sequences are MNHNY and SVGAGI (reference sequence). The CDR3 covers 15 residues. The V end lost 2 bases, the J end lost 5 bases, and 15 bases lay between the germline ends. The CDR3 here is CASSYGGAMSETQYF. The DNA for the CDR3 is TGTGCCAGCAGTTACGGGGGGGCGATGAGCGAGACCCAGTACTTC.

This chain joins TRBV20-1 and TRBJ1-6; D perhaps matches TRBD1 (5 bases). Germline V gene sequence: CDR1 DFQATT, CDR2 SNEGSKA (reference sequence). V lost 3 bases and J 2 bases, leaving 11 bases between the germline ends. The CDR3 has 15 amino acids. CDR3 loop: CSASRSGPYNSPLHF. The CDR3 DNA sequence: TGCAGTGCTAGTAGGTCAGGGCCCTATAATTCACCCCTCCACTTT.

This sequence joins TRBV4-1 and TRBJ1-1; no reliable D call. CDR1 MGHRA and CDR2 YSYEKL come from the germline V gene. The CDR3 runs to 15 residues. The V gene lost 1 base and the J gene lost 2 bases, with 11 bases spanning the gap. CDR3 in amino acids: CASSQGHGPNTEAFF. The CDR3 nucleotides read TGCGCCAGCAGCCAAGGGCACGGGCCCAACACTGAAGCTTTCTTT.

V is TRBV20-1 and J is TRBJ2-3; a possible D gene is TRBD1 (5 bases). Germline CDR1 reads DFQATT; CDR2 reads SNEGSKA (reference sequence). Trimming cost V 6 bases and J 2 bases, with 15 bases left between them. The CDR3 covers 14 residues. The CDR3 is CSAPRQSSTDTQYF. DNA of the CDR3: TGCAGTGCCCCTAGACAGAGCTCCACAGATACGCAGTATTTT.

This clonotype was counted only a few times. The chain employs TRBV12-3 or TRBV12-4 and TRBJ2-7; no clear D. This CDR3 is built from 11 residues. V dropped 10 bases and J dropped 0 bases, with 7 bases sitting between them. As DNA, the CDR3 is TGTGCCACTAGTCGCTCCTACGAGCAGTACTTC. Protein sequence: CATSRSYEQYF.

This clonotype has only a few counts. The chain uses TRBV6-6 and TRBJ1-6; TRBD1 is a possible D gene (6 bases). V was clipped by 7 bases and J by 7 bases, with 14 bases between them. Germline values: CDR1 MNHNY, CDR2 SVGAGI (reference sequence). CDR3 length: 14 residues. The CDR3 loop is CASNVQGRNSPLHF. The CDR3 region has the DNA TGTGCCAGCAACGTGCAGGGGAGAAATTCACCCCTCCACTTT.

The chain combines TRBV28 with TRBJ1-2, with a tentative D call TRBD1 (5 bases). Trimming pared 4 bases from V and 6 bases from J, leaving 9 bases between. CDR1 and CDR2 from the germline V gene are MDHEN and SYDVKM. The CDR3 runs 12 residues. CDR3 residues: CASSSTADGYTF. CDR3 nucleotides: TGTGCCAGCAGTTCGACAGCGGATGGCTACACCTTC.

The chain couples TRBV10-3 to TRBJ1-5; the match to TRBD1 covers 10 bases. The CDR3 runs 14 residues. The V segment lost 8 bases and the J segment 3 bases; nucleotides outside the gene matches: 4. The germline V gene has CDR1 ENHRY and CDR2 SYGVKD. CDR3 nucleotide sequence: TGTGCCATCTCCGGGACAGGGGCCAATCAGCCCCAGCATTTT. It encodes CAISGTGANQPQHF.

DNA of the CDR3: TGCGCCAGCAGCCAGACTATGGGCAAGCAGTATTTT. This codes for CASSQTMGKQYF. V is TRBV4-3 and J is TRBJ2-3, with D perhaps matching TRBD2 (5 bases). The CDR3 is made up of 12 amino acids. Per germline, CDR1 LGHNA and CDR2 YSLEER. V was cut by 3 bases and J by 11 bases, with 12 bases left in between.

This clonotype was seen only a few times. The DNA for the CDR3 is TGCGCCAGCAGTCCCACAGGGTACGAGCAGTACTTC. Translation gives CASSPTGYEQYF. The chain uses TRBV5-1 and TRBJ2-7; D possibly corresponds to TRBD1 (6 bases). Germline CDR1 reads SGHRS; CDR2 reads YFSETQ. The CDR3 consists of 12 residues. V lost 5 bases and J lost 4, with 10 bases in between. The full variable domain, rest sourced from reference TRBV5-1 and TRBJ2-7, is KAGVTQTPRYLIKTRGQQVTLSCSPISGHRSVSWYQQTPGQGLQFLFEYFSETQRNKGNFPGRFSGRQFSNSRSEMNVSTLELGDSALYLCASSPTGYEQYFGPGTRLTVT.

The rearrangement links TRBV5-1 to TRBJ2-1; D is unclear. The CDR3 has 13 residues. Trimming stripped 2 bases from V and 0 bases from J, with 3 bases between. Germline-derived CDR1 and CDR2 are SGHRS and YFSETQ. The CDR3 here is CASSFGSYNEQFF. The DNA of the CDR3 is TGCGCCAGCAGCTTCGGCTCCTACAATGAGCAGTTCTTC.

The rearrangement links TRBV5-1 to TRBJ2-5; no clear D. The germline V gene has CDR1 SGHRS and CDR2 YFSETQ. This CDR3 is 17 amino acids long. The V gene lost 0 bases and the J gene lost 2 bases, with 17 bases spanning the gap. The CDR3 loop reads CASSLEVRRVVQETQYF. The DNA of the CDR3 is TGCGCCAGCAGCTTGGAAGTCCGACGTGTGGTTCAAGAGACCCAGTACTTC.

This clonotype showed up just a few times. The rearrangement joins TRBV5-1 to TRBJ2-2; D ambiguous. Trimming took off 2 bases at V and 5 bases at J, with 7 bases between the two ends. This CDR3 spans 13 amino acids. CDR1 is SGHRS, CDR2 YFSETQ, per germline. CDR3 coding DNA: TGCGCCAGCAGCTTAACAGAAACCGGGGAGCTGTTTTTT. It specifies CASSLTETGELFF.

The rearrangement uses TRBV4-1 and TRBJ1-5, with a possible D match to TRBD1 (5 bases). Trimming pared 1 base from V and 4 bases from J, leaving 14 bases between. Germline CDR1 and CDR2: MGHRA and YSYEKL. The CDR3 runs 16 residues. The DNA of the CDR3 is TGCGCCAGCAGCCAAGCGGGAAGGGGTGGGAATCAGCCCCAGCATTTT. It specifies CASSQAGRGGNQPQHF.

The CDR3 reads CASRMARGRDTQYF. CDR3 bases: TGTGCCAGCAGGATGGCAAGGGGGAGAGATACGCAGTATTTT. This chain connects TRBV7-2 to TRBJ2-3, with D perhaps matching TRBD1 (6 bases). Trimming cost V 6 bases and J 5 bases, with 15 bases left between them. CDR3 length: 14 amino acids. From germline, CDR1 is SGHTA and CDR2 FQGNSA.

This clonotype came up a few times. The V and J genes are TRBV5-1 and TRBJ1-1; D perhaps matches TRBD1 (5 bases). Between the trimmed V and J ends, which lost 4 bases and 0 bases, there was a span of 16 bases. Germline V lookup: CDR1 SGHRS, CDR2 YFSETQ. The CDR3 length is 16 residues. In DNA, the CDR3 is TGCGCCAGCAGCAGAGGGGCGGTCTCCATGAACACTGAAGCTTTCTTT. Protein: CASSRGAVSMNTEAFF.

This clonotype has a handful of counts. The chain carries TRBV20-1 and TRBJ1-6, with a possible D match to TRBD1 (6 bases). The germline gives CDR1 DFQATT, CDR2 SNEGSKA (reference sequence). V dropped 4 bases and J dropped 9 bases, with 16 bases sitting between them. This CDR3 comprises 14 residues. In DNA form, the CDR3 reads TGCAGTGCTATCCCCACTTTCAGGGGTTCACCCCTCCACTTT. It encodes CSAIPTFRGSPLHF.

The chain is built from TRBV7-2 and TRBJ1-6, with D unresolved. Trimming took 3 bases from V and 7 from J, leaving 4 bases between them. The CDR3 is 12 amino acids. CDR1 SGHTA and CDR2 FQGNSA come from the germline V gene. The CDR3 sequence: CASSFANSPLHF. Written as DNA, the CDR3 is TGTGCCAGCAGCTTCGCGAATTCACCCCTCCACTTT.

The chain combines TRBV5-1 with TRBJ2-1; D is unresolved. The CDR3 length is 12 residues. The germline V gene has CDR1 SGHRS and CDR2 YFSETQ. V lost 3 bases and J 7 bases, leaving 8 bases between the germline ends. The CDR3 nucleotides are TGCGCCAGCAGCTCCACTCAGAATGAGCAGTTCTTC. Its translation is CASSSTQNEQFF.

The genes are TRBV7-9 and TRBJ2-2, with 8 nucleotides matching TRBD2. The CDR3 consists of 14 residues. Trimming cost V 5 bases and J 6 bases; bases outside gene matches: 5. Germline values: CDR1 SEHNR, CDR2 FQNEAQ (reference sequence). The CDR3 loop is CASSGTSWSGELFF. The CDR3, as DNA: TGTGCCAGCAGCGGGACTAGTTGGTCCGGGGAGCTGTTTTTT.